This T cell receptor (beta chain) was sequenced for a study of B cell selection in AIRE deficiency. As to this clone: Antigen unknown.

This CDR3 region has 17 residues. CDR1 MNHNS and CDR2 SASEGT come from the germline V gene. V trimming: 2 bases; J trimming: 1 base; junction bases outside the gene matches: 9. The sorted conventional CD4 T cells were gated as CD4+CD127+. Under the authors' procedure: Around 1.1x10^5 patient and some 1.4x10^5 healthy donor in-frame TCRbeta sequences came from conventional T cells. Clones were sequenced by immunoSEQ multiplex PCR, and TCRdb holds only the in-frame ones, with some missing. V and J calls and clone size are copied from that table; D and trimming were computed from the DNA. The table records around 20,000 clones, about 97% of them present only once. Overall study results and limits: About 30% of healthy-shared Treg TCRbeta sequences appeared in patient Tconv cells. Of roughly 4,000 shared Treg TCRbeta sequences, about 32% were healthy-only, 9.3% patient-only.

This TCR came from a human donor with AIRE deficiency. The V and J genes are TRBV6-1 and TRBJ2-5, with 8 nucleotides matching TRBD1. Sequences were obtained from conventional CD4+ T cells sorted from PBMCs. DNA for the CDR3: TGTGCCAGCAGTGAAAGTGCCCAACAGGGGGTCCAAGAGACCCAGTACTTC. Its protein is CASSESAQQGVQETQYF.